This TCR beta chain was sequenced during a study of somatic mutations in cytotoxic T cells in rheumatoid arthritis. Study context: A roughly 28 ml EDTA sample of patient blood was drawn right after diagnosis, before any treatment.

Repertoires were generated with immunoSEQ multiplex PCR, while TCRdb's copy carries only in-frame clones and drops some. The sample lists about 17,000 clones, around 80% occurring once. Material for sequencing was CD8+ T cells sorted from blood. The sequence was collected from an adult with rheumatoid arthritis.

CDR3 residues: CASTSGESEKLFF. In nucleotides, the CDR3 is TGTGCCAGCACCTCAGGGGAGAGTGAAAAACTGTTTTTT. The J gene is TRBJ1-4, the V gene TRBV6-1; possible D gene TRBD1, 6 bases. Trimming cost V 7 bases and J 7 bases, with 13 bases left between them. The V gene's germline CDR1 is MNHNS and CDR2 SASEGT. The CDR3 sequence is 13 residues long.